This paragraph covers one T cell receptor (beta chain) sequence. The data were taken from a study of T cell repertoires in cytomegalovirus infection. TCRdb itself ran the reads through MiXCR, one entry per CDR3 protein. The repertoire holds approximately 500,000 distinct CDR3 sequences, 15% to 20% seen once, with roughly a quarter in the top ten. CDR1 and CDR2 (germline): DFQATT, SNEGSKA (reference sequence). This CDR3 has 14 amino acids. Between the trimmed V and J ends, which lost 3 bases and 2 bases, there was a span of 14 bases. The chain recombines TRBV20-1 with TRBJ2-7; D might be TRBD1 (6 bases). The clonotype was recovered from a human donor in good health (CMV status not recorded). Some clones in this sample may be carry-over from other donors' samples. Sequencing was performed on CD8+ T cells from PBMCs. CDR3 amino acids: CSARGATTPYEQYF. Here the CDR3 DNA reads TGCAGTGCTAGGGGGGCGACAACCCCCTACGAGCAGTACTTC.